Shown below are 25 T cell receptor beta chains from a single sample sequenced in a study of a mutant IDH1 vaccine in newly diagnosed glioma. Antigens of these TCRs are unknown. The method was immunoSEQ multiplex PCR; TCRdb's version includes in-frame clones alone and lacks a portion of them. The repertoire consists of around 100,000 clones, with 85% to 90% occurring once and the leading ten covering more than 0.55%. Time point in this sample: week 11, during vaccination. Vaccinated patients received 300 ug of mutant IDH1 20-mer peptide per dose, with topical imiquimod. Specimen: PBMCs, collected from a glioma patient whose treatment included an IDH1 peptide vaccine. The receptors stem from a woman aged 45-65 years with glioma.

This sequence joins TRBV7-8 and TRBJ1-6; 7 bases map to TRBD1. Germline V lookup: CDR1 SGHVS, CDR2 FQNEAQ. The junction had 4 bases not matched to a gene; V was cut back by 1 base and J by 4 bases. This CDR3 contains 16 residues. The CDR3 coding sequence is TGTGCCAGCAGCTTAGGAACGGGACAGTATAATTCACCCCTCCACTTT. Translated, it gives CASSLGTGQYNSPLHF.

This clone occurred once. This sequence joins TRBV10-3 and TRBJ2-7; a possible D gene is TRBD1 (5 bases). Germline V gene sequence: CDR1 ENHRY, CDR2 SYGVKD. Deletions cut 5 bases from V and 0 bases from J, with 8 bases between. This CDR3 spans 13 amino acids. The chain's CDR3 is CAISQTASYEQYF. CDR3 bases: TGTGCCATCAGTCAGACAGCCTCCTACGAGCAGTACTTC.

This chain links TRBV11-2 with TRBJ1-4, with a possible D match to TRBD1 (5 bases). Trimming removed 1 base from V and 7 bases from J, with 7 bases in between. The germline CDR1 and CDR2 sequences are SGHAT and FQNNGV. The CDR3 length is 13 residues. Written as DNA, the CDR3 is TGTGCCAGCAGCTTAGGAGGGGCTGAAAAACTGTTTTTT. Translating it yields CASSLGGAEKLFF.

This chain connects TRBV30 to TRBJ1-1; D is ambiguous. The CDR3 spans 11 residues. Germline values: CDR1 GTSNPN, CDR2 SVGIG (reference sequence). Trimming took 4 bases from V and 4 from J, leaving 7 bases between them. The CDR3 is CAWTKGTEAFF. The CDR3 nucleotides are TGTGCCTGGACGAAAGGCACTGAAGCTTTCTTT.

This clone was seen once. This chain connects TRBV27 to TRBJ2-7; the match to TRBD1 covers 10 bases. The germline CDR1 and CDR2 sequences are MNHEY and SMNVEV (reference sequence). This CDR3 has 16 residues. Germline trimming cut 5 bases from V and 4 bases from J; bases unmatched to any gene: 11. The CDR3 bases are TGTGCCAGCAGTCTTAGACAGGGGGCCGTCTTTTACGAGCAGTACTTC. This translates into CASSLRQGAVFYEQYF.

The rearrangement uses TRBV6-4 and TRBJ2-6; D gene unclear. There are 18 residues in the CDR3. Germline V gene data show CDR1 as MRHNA and CDR2 as SNTAGT. Trimming cost V 5 bases and J 3 bases, with 20 bases left between them. CDR3 in amino acids: CASSTRSGSLLGANVLTF. Here the CDR3 DNA reads TGTGCCAGCAGTACCCGCTCGGGTAGCCTCCTTGGGGCCAACGTCCTGACTTTC.

This clone was observed a few times. V is TRBV9 and J is TRBJ1-2; 7 bases agree with TRBD1. The CDR3 consists of 12 residues. CDR1 and CDR2 (germline): SGDLS, YYNGEE. Trimming took 3 bases from V and 6 from J; bases not matched to a gene: 2. CDR3: CASSADRDGYTF. CDR3 DNA: TGTGCCAGCAGCGCCGACAGGGATGGCTACACCTTC.

This chain connects TRBV6-5 to TRBJ2-3, with TRBD2 matching 12 bases. CDR1 is MNHEY and CDR2 is SVGAGI in the germline V gene. CDR3 length equals 13 residues. Trimming cost V 11 bases and J 2 bases; bases outside gene matches: 2. CDR3 amino acids: CAASGRVTDTQYF. The CDR3, as DNA: TGTGCCGCTAGCGGGAGGGTCACAGATACGCAGTATTTT.

The J gene is TRBJ2-2, the V gene TRBV9, with D possibly being TRBD2 (6 bases). Per the germline V gene, CDR1 is SGDLS and CDR2 is YYNGEE. The CDR3 sequence is 15 residues long. V was pared by 0 bases and J by 4 bases, with 10 bases between. The CDR3 sequence: CASSVAHGGTGELFF. CDR3 coding DNA: TGTGCCAGCAGCGTAGCCCACGGGGGCACCGGGGAGCTGTTTTTT.

The gene calls are TRBV28 and TRBJ2-7, with D possibly called TRBD1 or TRBD2 (5 bases each). V dropped 5 bases and J dropped 1 base, with 15 bases sitting between them. The CDR3 totals 15 residues. The germline V gene has CDR1 MDHEN and CDR2 SYDVKM. The CDR3 spells CASSPWDGSSYEQYF. The CDR3 bases are TGTGCCAGCAGTCCCTGGGACGGATCGTCCTACGAGCAGTACTTC.

The chain joins TRBV19 to TRBJ2-7; the D is unclear. The V gene lost 5 bases and the J gene lost 4 bases, with 9 bases spanning the gap. Germline loops: CDR1 LNHDA, CDR2 SQIVND (reference sequence). The CDR3 sequence is 12 residues long. DNA of the CDR3: TGTGCCAGTAGTTCCGGGCGTTACGAGCAGTACTTC. It codes for CASSSGRYEQYF.

This chain connects TRBV5-1 to TRBJ2-1; 10 bases fit TRBD2. The germline CDR1 and CDR2 sequences are SGHRS and YFSETQ. The V gene end was trimmed by 3 bases and the J gene end by 10 bases; junction bases not matched to a gene: 13. The CDR3 extends over 16 amino acids. CDR3 residues: CASSSTQLAGPREQFF. The CDR3 DNA reads as TGCGCCAGCAGCTCCACCCAACTAGCGGGGCCACGGGAGCAGTTCTTC.

This clone was seen once. This rearrangement joins TRBV18 to TRBJ1-4, with D possibly matching TRBD1 (5 bases). CDR3 length: 15 amino acids. Germline V gene lookup returns CDR1 KGHSH and CDR2 LQKENI. Trimming stripped 3 bases from V and 3 bases from J, with 11 bases between. CDR3 bases: TGTGCCAGCTCACCGCAGGGTAGAGCTAATGAAAAACTGTTTTTT. The encoded protein is CASSPQGRANEKLFF.

The chain couples TRBV21-1 to TRBJ2-1; TRBD2 reflects the table's D call only, with no check against the DNA. TRBV21-1 counts as a pseudogene. The CDR3 contains 19 residues. CDR3 sequence: CASSKGLAGRDPSYNEQFF. The CDR3 DNA is TGTGCCAGCAGCAAAGGACTAGCGGGACGCGACCCGAGCTACAATGAGCAGTTCTTC.

The chain is built from TRBV14 and TRBJ2-7, with 7 bases matching TRBD1. In germline, CDR1 is SGHDN, CDR2 FVKESK. The length of the CDR3 is 15 residues. After removal of 4 bases from V and 4 bases from J, the junction contained 10 bases not matched to a gene. CDR3 nucleotide sequence: TGTGCCAGCAGCCGCGGACAGGCGGACGTATACGAGCAGTACTTC. Translating gives CASSRGQADVYEQYF.

In its sample, this clone was seen a few times. J is TRBJ2-7 and V is TRBV20-1; 7 bases fit TRBD2. Germline assignment: CDR1 DFQATT and CDR2 SNEGSKA (reference sequence). CDR3 length: 11 amino acids. The CDR3 nucleotides read TGCAGCCTAGCGGATAGCTACGAGCAGTACTTC. It codes for CSLADSYEQYF.

The J gene is TRBJ2-1, the V gene TRBV10-1; D possibly matches TRBD1 or TRBD2 (7 bases each). Per germline, CDR1 WNHNN and CDR2 SYGVQD (reference sequence). The V end was cut by 5 bases, the J end by 8 bases, with 19 bases between. The CDR3 runs to 15 residues. Here the CDR3 DNA reads TGCGCCAGCAGTCAGGGGGGGGTTAGAACCGATGAGCAGTTCTTC. It specifies CASSQGGVRTDEQFF.

The chain couples TRBV7-2 to TRBJ1-1; D is perhaps TRBD1 (5 bases). The CDR3 is 12 amino acids. V lost 5 bases, J lost 7 bases, and 11 bases lay in between. Germline assignment: CDR1 SGHTA and CDR2 FQGNSA. In DNA form, the CDR3 reads TGTGCCAGCAGCCTAGACAGAAATGAAGCTTTCTTT. Translated, it gives CASSLDRNEAFF. The full variable domain, its missing parts supplied by reference TRBV7-2 and TRBJ1-1, is GAGVSQSPSNKVTEKGKDVELRCDPISGHTALYWYRQSLGQGLEFLIYFQGNSAPDKSGLPSDRFSAERTGGSVSTLTIQRTQQEDSAVYLCASSLDRNEAFFGQGTRLTVV.

This clone came up a few times. This chain links TRBV5-1 with TRBJ2-5; 9 bases match TRBD1. V was pared by 4 bases and J by 1 base, with 8 bases of the junction left unmatched. The germline gives CDR1 SGHRS, CDR2 YFSETQ. The CDR3 is 16 residues long. The CDR3 sequence is CASSNSGTGSQETQYF. The CDR3 DNA is TGCGCCAGCAGCAACTCCGGGACAGGGAGCCAAGAGACCCAGTACTTC.

The J gene is TRBJ1-2, the V gene TRBV15; D perhaps matches TRBD1 (5 bases). V was pared by 0 bases and J by 1 base, with 15 bases between. The V gene's germline CDR1 is LNHNV and CDR2 YYDKDF (reference sequence). This CDR3 contains 17 residues. The CDR3 nucleotides are TGTGCCACCAGCAGAGATTCAGGGTTCGTCGGTAACTATGGCTACACCTTC. It yields the protein CATSRDSGFVGNYGYTF.

As for this clone: Other DNA sequences within the sample encode an identical CDR3. The V and J genes are TRBV27 and TRBJ1-2, with D maybe TRBD1 (5 bases). This CDR3 contains 13 residues. Germline-derived CDR1 and CDR2 are MNHEY and SMNVEV (reference sequence). The V and J ends lost 6 bases and 2 bases respectively, with 10 bases between them. The DNA of the CDR3 is TGTGCCAGCAGCCTGACAGTCAACTATGGCTACACCTTC. This translates into CASSLTVNYGYTF.

V and J are TRBV18 and TRBJ2-7; D is unresolved. Trimming took 0 bases from V and 4 from J, leaving 7 bases between them. There are 13 residues in the CDR3. CDR1 is KGHSH and CDR2 is LQKENI in the germline V gene. The CDR3 sequence is CASSPPLEYEQYF. The CDR3 DNA follows: TGTGCCAGCTCACCACCATTGGAATACGAGCAGTACTTC.

This chain links TRBV6-5 with TRBJ1-6, with 7 bases identical to TRBD1. CDR3 length equals 14 residues. V lost 7 bases, J lost 7 bases, and 7 bases stayed unmatched. Germline V gene lookup returns CDR1 MNHEY and CDR2 SVGAGI. The CDR3 DNA is TGTGCCAGCACCCCGGGACAGCAGAATTCACCCCTCCACTTT. This translates into CASTPGQQNSPLHF.

This sequence joins TRBV27 and TRBJ2-7, with 12 bases matching TRBD2. With V trimmed by 5 bases and J by 6 bases, 5 bases remained unmatched. The CDR3 contains 14 residues. Germline CDR1 reads MNHEY; CDR2 reads SMNVEV (reference sequence). CDR3 protein: CASSELAGGGEQYF. The CDR3 DNA is TGTGCCAGCAGTGAACTAGCGGGAGGAGGCGAGCAGTACTTC.

This clone was counted a few times. V usage is TRBV7-3 and J usage is TRBJ2-4, with TRBD1 matching 10 bases. Germline V gene lookup returns CDR1 SGHTA and CDR2 FQGTGA. The J segment lost 8 bases and the V segment lost 3 bases, leaving 1 base of the junction unmatched. This CDR3 spans 13 amino acids. CDR3 residues: CASSLGQGYIQYF. CDR3 bases: TGTGCCAGCAGCTTGGGACAGGGGTACATTCAGTACTTC.